Below, 14 T cell receptor beta chains from the same sample are listed, as sequenced in a study of cytomegalovirus exposure and HLA in healthy donors. The PCR employed 60 Vbeta primers together with 13 Jbeta primers. Profiling relied on immunoSEQ multiplex PCR, and the TCRdb table lists in-frame clones only, not all of them. This repertoire shows about 160,000 clones, more than 70% found once; its top ten account for about 0.37%. Sequences were obtained from PBMCs. Source of these receptors: a boy aged 2 to 9 in good health and CMV-seronegative.

CDR3 in amino acids: CASSLILRATNYGYTF. CDR3 coding DNA: TGTGCCAGCAGCCTAATTTTGCGAGCTACTAACTATGGCTACACCTTC. The V and J genes are TRBV11-3 and TRBJ1-2; D gene unclear. CDR3 length: 16 amino acids. V was pared by 5 bases and J by 0 bases, with 16 bases between. Germline V CDR1 and CDR2: SGHNT, YENEEA.

The genes are TRBV4-1 and TRBJ2-5; possibly TRBD1 for D (6 bases). The germline gives CDR1 MGHRA, CDR2 YSYEKL. This CDR3 has 16 amino acids. Trimming pared 0 bases from V and 5 bases from J, leaving 16 bases between. CDR3 loop: CASSQEGREGVETQYF. CDR3 in DNA: TGCGCCAGCAGCCAAGAAGGTCGCGAGGGGGTGGAGACCCAGTACTTC.

The V and J genes are TRBV19 and TRBJ2-5; TRBD1 matches at 11 bases. This CDR3 spans 15 amino acids. V lost 3 bases and J lost 7; bases outside the gene matches: 7. Germline CDR1 and CDR2: LNHDA and SQIVND (reference sequence). The CDR3 nucleotides read TGTGCCAGTAGTATCGGGACAGGGGGTGAGGGGACCCAGTACTTC. This sequence encodes CASSIGTGGEGTQYF.

This clone turned up a few times. V is TRBV19 and J is TRBJ2-1; TRBD2 matches 10 bases. The CDR3 is 15 amino acids. Germline lookup yields CDR1 LNHDA and CDR2 SQIVND (reference sequence). V trimming: 5 bases; J trimming: 8 bases; junction bases outside the gene matches: 9. The CDR3 sequence is CASSVTGTSVYEQFF. The DNA for the CDR3 is TGTGCCAGTAGTGTCACCGGGACTAGCGTCTATGAGCAGTTCTTC.

The J gene is TRBJ2-1, the V gene TRBV28, with D unresolved. V lost 5 bases to trimming and J lost 0 bases, with 11 bases between them. Per the germline V gene, CDR1 is MDHEN and CDR2 is SYDVKM. This CDR3 is 15 amino acids long. The CDR3 DNA reads TGTGCCAGCAGTGTAGCTGTCAGCTCCTACAATGAGCAGTTCTTC. This encodes CASSVAVSSYNEQFF.

This clone showed up just once. This chain joins TRBV19 and TRBJ1-3; TRBD1 is a possible D gene (6 bases). The CDR3 totals 16 residues. CDR1 is LNHDA and CDR2 is SQIVND in the germline V gene (reference sequence). Trimming removed 5 bases from V and 0 bases from J, with 14 bases in between. The CDR3 DNA reads as TGTGCCAGTAGTTCCGGACAGACGAACTCTGGAAACACCATATATTTT. Translated, it gives CASSSGQTNSGNTIYF. Together with reference TRBV19 and TRBJ1-3, the CDR3 gives the full variable domain: DGGITQSPKYLFRKEGQNVTLSCEQNLNHDAMYWYRQDPGQGLRLIYYSQIVNDFQKGDIAEGYSVSREKKESFPLTVTSAQKNPTAFYLCASSSGQTNSGNTIYFGEGSWLTVV.

The chain recombines TRBV4-1 with TRBJ2-1, with 9 bases that match TRBD2. The germline CDR1 and CDR2 sequences are MGHRA and YSYEKL. V was clipped by 1 base and J by 6 bases; unmatched bases: 13. This CDR3 contains 18 residues. The CDR3 region is CASSQVVTSGAGGNEQFF. The CDR3 nucleotides read TGCGCCAGCAGCCAAGTTGTGACTAGCGGAGCAGGGGGCAATGAGCAGTTCTTC.

This clone turned up a few times. V gene TRBV6-1 combines with J gene TRBJ1-1; weak D call: TRBD1 (6 bases). V shed 2 bases and J shed 8 bases, with 15 bases lying between them. CDR1 and CDR2 from the germline V gene are MNHNS and SASEGT. The CDR3 contains 14 residues. This CDR3 is CASSESLGRGEAFF. The DNA for the CDR3 is TGTGCCAGCAGTGAATCTCTGGGGAGGGGGGAAGCTTTCTTT.

This clone was detected only a few times. The chain links TRBV7-9 to TRBJ2-3; 13 nucleotides align to TRBD2. CDR1 is SEHNR, CDR2 FQNEAQ, per germline (reference sequence). The CDR3 has 16 amino acids. With 5 bases clipped from V and 3 bases from J, the junction kept 5 bases outside the gene matches. The DNA for the CDR3 is TGTGCCAGCAGCGTAAGGACTAGCGGGAGAACAGATACGCAGTATTTT. This translates into CASSVRTSGRTDTQYF.

This clone was observed a few times. The V call is TRBV6-5, the J call TRBJ1-5, with 8 bases identical to TRBD1. The CDR3 runs 15 residues. Germline CDR1 reads MNHEY; CDR2 reads SVGAGI. V trimming: 0 bases; J trimming: 7 bases; junction bases outside the gene matches: 5. CDR3 sequence (DNA): TGTGCCAGCAGTTACTCCGGGACAGGTGGCCAGCCCCAGCATTTT. Its protein product is CASSYSGTGGQPQHF.

The chain links TRBV10-3 to TRBJ2-5, with D unresolved. Per the germline V gene, CDR1 is ENHRY and CDR2 is SYGVKD. The CDR3 has 14 residues. V was pared by 2 bases and J by 2 bases, with 9 bases between. CDR3 region: CAISEGVRQETQYF. The CDR3 coding sequence is TGTGCCATCAGTGAGGGTGTCCGGCAAGAGACCCAGTACTTC.

The chain's CDR3 is CASSARGKRDYNEQFF. CDR3 in DNA: TGTGCCAGCTCAGCCAGGGGTAAGCGGGACTACAATGAGCAGTTCTTC. V usage is TRBV18 and J usage is TRBJ2-1; weak D call: TRBD2 (7 bases). Looked up from germline, CDR1 is KGHSH and CDR2 is LQKENI. Trimming shortened V by 5 bases and J by 3 bases, and 17 bases separated the two germline ends. The CDR3 loop spans 16 amino acids.

Written as DNA, the CDR3 is TGTGCCAGCAGCCTCGGAGGAGCGGGAGCCTACAATGAGCAGTTCTTC. It codes for CASSLGGAGAYNEQFF. The V gene is TRBV14, the J gene TRBJ2-1, with TRBD2 identical over 8 bases. The trim removed 4 bases at V and 2 bases at J, leaving 7 bases unmatched. Germline lookup yields CDR1 SGHDN and CDR2 FVKESK. The CDR3 extends over 16 amino acids.

V and J are TRBV5-1 and TRBJ1-4, with D unclear. The V gene's germline CDR1 is SGHRS and CDR2 YFSETQ. The CDR3 contains 16 residues. Trimming took 0 bases from V and 7 from J, leaving 16 bases between them. CDR3 amino acids: CASSLAVRTGSEKLFF. CDR3 nucleotide sequence: TGCGCCAGCAGCTTGGCCGTCAGGACCGGGAGTGAAAAACTGTTTTTT.